Shown below are 12 T cell receptor beta chains from a single sample sequenced in a study of T cells in Graves' hyperthyroidism and ophthalmopathy (dated by TCRdb to the late 2010s). Libraries came from multiplex PCR. TCRdb records Illumina HiSeq 2000 as the sequencer. Amplification of TCR beta CDR3 regions was carried out from RNA transcripts. For the first round of RT-PCR on the TCR CDR3, the HTBI primer set was used together with the Qiagen OneStep RT-PCR kit. TCRdb trimmed public reads at Q25 via fastp, called clones via MiXCR and kept in-frame beta chains. For every CDR3 protein sequence, its rows merge into one entry that carries the most common genes and DNA. In all, the sample holds about 640,000 distinct CDR3 sequences, and about 15% of those were seen once. Under 15% of the sample is taken by the ten largest. Sequenced material: blood. Every receptor here comes from a woman between 45 and 60 years old with Graves' ophthalmopathy.

The chain uses TRBV12-3 or TRBV12-4 and TRBJ2-2, with D tentatively TRBD2 (6 bases). Deletions cut 6 bases from V and 2 bases from J, with 13 bases between. CDR3 size: 15 residues. CDR3 bases: TGTGCCAGCAGAGTAACGGGACTTAACACCGGGGAGCTGTTTTTT. It is translated as CASRVTGLNTGELFF.

J is TRBJ2-3 and V is TRBV19, with unresolved D. This CDR3 spans 14 amino acids. V was cut by 2 bases and J by 5 bases, with 11 bases left in between. Germline V gives CDR1 LNHDA, CDR2 SQIVND (reference sequence). The CDR3 sequence is CASSIRGLGDTQYF. The CDR3 nucleotides are TGTGCCAGTAGTATACGTGGGTTGGGAGATACGCAGTATTTT.

This clonotype came up many times. The CDR3 sequence: CSAGTSGTGGTYNEQFF. CDR3 nucleotides: TGCAGTGCAGGGACTAGCGGGACCGGGGGGACCTACAATGAGCAGTTCTTC. The rearrangement links TRBV20-1 to TRBJ2-1, with 13 bases identical to TRBD2. Germline V gene data show CDR1 as DFQATT and CDR2 as SNEGSKA (reference sequence). The CDR3 has 17 amino acids. Losses at the gene ends were 6 bases for V and 2 bases for J; bases not matched to a gene: 10.

This clonotype was counted ten times or more. The rearrangement joins TRBV18 to TRBJ2-7; no definite D call. CDR3 length: 12 amino acids. CDR1 and CDR2 (germline): KGHSH, LQKENI. V was shortened by 6 bases and J by 4 bases, with 10 bases between the two germline ends. The CDR3 coding sequence is TGTGCCAGCTCCCGGCAGGATTACGAGCAGTACTTC. It specifies CASSRQDYEQYF.

This clonotype has a count of ten or more. The chain couples TRBV5-1 to TRBJ2-1; TRBD2 agrees at 10 bases. The CDR3 consists of 16 residues. V lost 0 bases to trimming and J lost 7 bases; unmatched junction nucleotides: 7. Germline V gene lookup returns CDR1 SGHRS and CDR2 YFSETQ. The CDR3 DNA is TGCGCCAGCAGCTTGGAAGGTAGCGGGAGGTGGAATGAGCAGTTCTTC. Amino acid sequence: CASSLEGSGRWNEQFF.

CDR3 amino acids: CSATGHQFSTDTQYF. As DNA, the CDR3 is TGCAGTGCTACTGGACACCAATTTAGCACAGATACGCAGTATTTT. The chain combines TRBV20-1 with TRBJ2-3; maybe TRBD1 (5 bases). The length of the CDR3 is 15 residues. Trimming cost V 4 bases and J 0 bases, with 14 bases left between them. Germline V lookup: CDR1 DFQATT, CDR2 SNEGSKA (reference sequence).

Only a few counts were recorded for this clonotype. The gene calls are TRBV28 and TRBJ2-2, with D possibly matching TRBD2 (6 bases). The CDR3 contains 16 residues. Per germline, CDR1 MDHEN and CDR2 SYDVKM. V lost 4 bases to trimming and J lost 4 bases, with 16 bases between them. This CDR3 is CASSSFWGDRTGELFF. CDR3 coding DNA: TGTGCCAGCAGTTCGTTTTGGGGGGACCGCACCGGGGAGCTGTTTTTT.

Ten or more counts support this clonotype. The chain carries TRBV7-8 and TRBJ2-3, with 7 bases matching TRBD2. J was trimmed by 4 bases and V by 3 bases; bases with no gene match: 7. There are 15 residues in the CDR3. Germline V gene data show CDR1 as SGHVS and CDR2 as FQNEAQ. The CDR3 sequence is CASSFRGREADTQYF. The CDR3 DNA follows: TGTGCCAGCAGCTTTCGGGGGAGGGAGGCAGATACGCAGTATTTT.

The chain uses TRBV6-1 and TRBJ2-7; D ambiguous. The germline V gene has CDR1 MNHNS and CDR2 SASEGT. With 6 bases removed from V and 2 bases from J, the gap between germline ends came to 11 bases. This CDR3 contains 13 residues. The CDR3: CASRTTVTYEQYF. The CDR3 region has the DNA TGTGCCAGCAGGACAACGGTAACCTACGAGCAGTACTTC.

The sample holds many counts of this clonotype. This chain uses TRBV5-1 with TRBJ2-1; either TRBD1 or TRBD2 may fit D (6 bases each). V shed 5 bases and J shed 6 bases, with 18 bases lying between them. The CDR3 has 15 amino acids. Germline loops: CDR1 SGHRS, CDR2 YFSETQ. DNA of the CDR3: TGCGCCAGCAGTTCGACAGGAGGGAGGATCAATGAGCAGTTCTTC. This gives the protein CASSSTGGRINEQFF.

With respect to this clonotype: A read error is possible here, since a much larger clone lies one base away. This chain connects TRBV6-1 to TRBJ2-2; tentative D call: TRBD1 (7 bases). Germline CDR1 is MNHNS and CDR2 is SASEGT. This CDR3 has 15 amino acids. The CDR3 DNA sequence: TGTGCCAGCAGTCCTTCTAACAGGGGAGGCGGGGAGCCGTTTTTT. Its translation: CASSPSNRGGGEPFF.

This clonotype occurred many times. The J gene is TRBJ2-7, the V gene TRBV6-1; D may be TRBD1 (6 bases). The CDR3 loop spans 14 amino acids. Germline values: CDR1 MNHNS, CDR2 SASEGT. Trimming took off 5 bases at V and 3 bases at J, with 14 bases between the two ends. CDR3 in amino acids: CASSSARGHYEQYF. The DNA for the CDR3 is TGTGCCAGCAGTTCGGCCAGGGGTCACTACGAGCAGTACTTC.